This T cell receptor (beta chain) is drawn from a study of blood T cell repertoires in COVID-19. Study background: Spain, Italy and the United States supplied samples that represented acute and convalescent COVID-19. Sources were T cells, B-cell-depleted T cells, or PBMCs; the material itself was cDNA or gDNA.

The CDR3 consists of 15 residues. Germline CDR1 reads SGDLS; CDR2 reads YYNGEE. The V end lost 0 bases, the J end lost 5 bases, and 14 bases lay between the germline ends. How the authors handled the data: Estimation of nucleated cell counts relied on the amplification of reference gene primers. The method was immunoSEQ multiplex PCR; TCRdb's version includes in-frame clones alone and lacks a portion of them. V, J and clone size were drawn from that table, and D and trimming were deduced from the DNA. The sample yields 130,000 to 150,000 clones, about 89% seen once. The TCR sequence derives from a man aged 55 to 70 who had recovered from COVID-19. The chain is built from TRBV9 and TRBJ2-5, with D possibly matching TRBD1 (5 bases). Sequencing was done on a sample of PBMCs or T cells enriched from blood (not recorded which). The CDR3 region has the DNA TGTGCCAGCAGCGTAGGTGTAGGGGTTGTGGAGACCCAGTACTTC. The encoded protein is CASSVGVGVVETQYF.